Only one count was recorded for the clone carrying this T cell receptor beta chain. Its antigen is not known. The source of the sample is a study of shared clonotypes between healthy human individuals. Looking at the study overall: Used for every donor were three CD4 naive, three CD4 memory, two CD8 naive and one CD8 memory plate.

The repertoire was sequenced with immunoSEQ multiplex PCR; TCRdb's copy has only in-frame clones and lacks some. The table has 640,000 or so clones, about two thirds seen once. Study-wide results and limits: In having few donors, the study represented limited genetic and exposure-history diversity. Naive CD4 clonotypes overlapped across a few donors at about 5%.

Trimming removed 3 bases at V and 2 bases at J, with 11 bases between. Germline CDR1 SGHDT, CDR2 YYEEEE. The CDR3 runs 14 residues. This TCR was recovered from a woman in her thirties in good health. Sequencing was done on a sample of memory CD4+ T cells sorted from blood. The subset here: CD45RA-negative fraction. The V call is TRBV5-6, the J call TRBJ1-2; tentatively, D is TRBD1 (5 bases). CDR3 nucleotide sequence: TGTGCCAGCAGCTCCGCAGGGCAGAACTATGGCTACACCTTC. Amino acids: CASSSAGQNYGYTF.